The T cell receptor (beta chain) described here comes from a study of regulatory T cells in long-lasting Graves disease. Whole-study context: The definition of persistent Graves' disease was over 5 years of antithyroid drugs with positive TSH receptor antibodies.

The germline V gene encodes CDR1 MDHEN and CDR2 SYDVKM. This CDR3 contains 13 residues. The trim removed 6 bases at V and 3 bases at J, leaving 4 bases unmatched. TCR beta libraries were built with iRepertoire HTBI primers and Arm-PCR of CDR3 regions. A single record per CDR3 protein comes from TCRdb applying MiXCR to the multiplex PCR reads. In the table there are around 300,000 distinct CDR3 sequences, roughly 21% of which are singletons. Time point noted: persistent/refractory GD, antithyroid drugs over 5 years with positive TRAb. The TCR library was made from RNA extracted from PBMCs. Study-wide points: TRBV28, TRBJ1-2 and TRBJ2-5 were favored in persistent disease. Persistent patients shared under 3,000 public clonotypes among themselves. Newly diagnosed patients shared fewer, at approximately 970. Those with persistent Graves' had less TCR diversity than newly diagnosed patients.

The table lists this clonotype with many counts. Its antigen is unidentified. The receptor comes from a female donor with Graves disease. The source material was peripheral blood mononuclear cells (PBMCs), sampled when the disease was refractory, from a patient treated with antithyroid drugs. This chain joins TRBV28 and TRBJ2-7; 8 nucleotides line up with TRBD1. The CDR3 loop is CASRYGQGYEQYF. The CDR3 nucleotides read TGTGCCAGCAGGTACGGACAGGGCTACGAGCAGTACTTC.